The rows below give T cell receptor beta chains drawn from one sample of a study of T-cell memory formation after mild COVID-19. One entry per CDR3 protein results from TCRdb running MiXCR on the 5' RACE reads. The sample lists some 280,000 distinct CDR3 sequences, about a sixth occurring once. Input material: PBMCs or a T cell subset sorted from them (not recorded which). These TCRs come from a man aged 18 to 29 who had mild COVID-19 (a few samples of this study predate the infection). Cell type and time point are not known. Each CDR3 is given with its conserved first and last residue. D genes are given only for firm matches. For some rows the clone size is stated as once, few or many, or as a class when expanded; others skip it.

clone_size,d_call,j_call,v_call,cdr3_aa,cdr3_nt
.,.,TRBJ2-5,TRBV7-8,CASSFQGGVETQYF,TGTGCCAGCAGCTTCCAGGGGGGGGTGGAGACCCAGTACTTC
.,.,TRBJ1-2,TRBV28,CASSLPGHGYTF,TGTGCCAGCAGTTTACCAGGGCATGGCTACACCTTC
few,.,TRBJ1-1,TRBV3-1,CASSQSPLAAFF,TGTGCCAGCAGCCAAAGCCCCCTTGCAGCTTTCTTT
.,.,TRBJ1-5,TRBV4-1,CASSPTLQKGPMQPQHF,TGCGCCAGCAGCCCGACCTTACAGAAGGGGCCGATGCAGCCCCAGCATTTT
.,.,TRBJ1-6,TRBV6-5,CATTREYNSPLHF,TGTGCCACCACCCGGGAGTATAATTCACCCCTCCACTTT
many,.,TRBJ2-5,TRBV29-1,CSVAPGAETQYF,TGCAGCGTTGCGCCGGGGGCAGAGACCCAGTACTTC
.,.,TRBJ1-2,TRBV5-1,CASSVPEGAPLYGYTF,TGCGCCAGCAGCGTCCCCGAAGGGGCTCCCCTATATGGCTACACCTTC
few,.,TRBJ2-7,TRBV7-8,CASSPQGRLSSYEQYF,TGTGCCAGCAGCCCCCAGGGGAGACTAAGCTCCTACGAGCAGTACTTC
few,.,TRBJ2-3,TRBV5-1,CASSPTGFPDTQYF,TGCGCCAGCAGCCCCACGGGGTTCCCAGATACGCAGTATTTT
few,.,TRBJ2-7,TRBV6-2/TRBV6-3,CASSSSDSYEQYF,TGTGCCAGCAGTTCTTCTGACTCCTACGAGCAGTACTTC
few,TRBD1,TRBJ1-1,TRBV2,CASREGQTEAFF,TGTGCCAGCAGGGAGGGACAGACTGAAGCTTTCTTT
many,TRBD2,TRBJ2-7,TRBV7-2,CASSFTGGSYEQYF,TGTGCCAGCAGTTTCACGGGGGGTTCCTACGAGCAGTACTTC
.,.,TRBJ2-3,TRBV12-3/TRBV12-4,CASRLGTASTDTQYF,TGTGCCAGCAGACTAGGGACGGCTAGCACAGATACGCAGTATTTT
.,.,TRBJ2-3,TRBV3-1,CASSQVERSADTQYF,TGTGCCAGCAGCCAAGTGGAACGTAGCGCGGATACGCAGTATTTT
few,.,TRBJ1-2,TRBV6-6,CASVFPGRANYGYTF,TGTGCCAGCGTCTTCCCCGGCCGAGCTAACTATGGCTACACCTTC
.,.,TRBJ2-5,TRBV6-2/TRBV6-3,CASSYRDAATQYF,TGTGCCAGCAGTTATCGGGACGCCGCGACCCAGTACTTC
.,TRBD2,TRBJ2-3,TRBV7-2,CASSLWASGGADTQYF,TGTGCCAGCAGCTTATGGGCTAGCGGGGGCGCAGATACGCAGTATTTT
.,.,TRBJ1-1,TRBV12-3/TRBV12-4,CASSLRPLNTEAFF,TGTGCCAGCAGTTTACGGCCCCTTAACACTGAAGCTTTCTTT
many,.,TRBJ2-5,TRBV20-1,CSARDRVGKETQYF,TGCAGTGCTAGAGATAGGGTGGGGAAAGAGACCCAGTACTTC
few,.,TRBJ2-5,TRBV10-2,CASKAGRTQYF,TGCGCCAGCAAGGCAGGGAGAACCCAGTACTTC
.,.,TRBJ2-1,TRBV7-9,CASSRFGSRSYNEQFF,TGTGCCAGCAGCCGATTCGGGAGCAGGTCCTACAATGAGCAGTTCTTC
.,TRBD1,TRBJ1-1,TRBV20-1,CSPGGRFPEAFF,TGCAGTCCAGGGGGCCGGTTCCCTGAAGCTTTCTTT
few,.,TRBJ1-4,TRBV7-2,CASSLARGHSQKLFF,TGTGCCAGCAGCTTAGCCCGGGGACATTCACAAAAACTGTTTTTT
.,.,TRBJ1-1,TRBV29-1,CSAVDTEAFF,TGCAGCGCGGTTGACACTGAAGCTTTCTTT
.,TRBD2,TRBJ2-1,TRBV7-6,CASSLEPTGLAGRNEQFF,TGTGCCAGCAGCTTAGAACCCACAGGACTAGCGGGACGCAATGAGCAGTTCTTC
few,.,TRBJ2-3,TRBV6-5,CASSPPWGDTQYF,TGTGCCAGCAGCCCGCCTTGGGGCGATACGCAGTATTTT
few,.,TRBJ2-5,TRBV10-3,CAIGGETQYF,TGTGCCATCGGGGGAGAGACCCAGTACTTC
.,TRBD1,TRBJ2-3,TRBV29-1,CSVEVDRGTDTQYF,TGCAGCGTTGAGGTGGACAGGGGCACAGATACGCAGTATTTT
.,.,TRBJ2-3,TRBV4-3,CASSQEPLGTDTQYF,TGCGCCAGCAGCCAGGAACCCCTGGGCACAGATACGCAGTATTTT
many,.,TRBJ1-3,TRBV4-1,CASSFRVLTGNTIYF,TGCGCCAGCAGCTTTCGGGTGCTAACTGGAAACACCATATATTTT
.,TRBD1,TRBJ1-2,TRBV9,CASSVVQGGYTF,TGTGCCAGCAGCGTGGTACAGGGGGGCTACACCTTC
.,TRBD2,TRBJ2-1,TRBV24-1,CATSGADAAGGIHEQFF,TGTGCCACCAGTGGCGCAGACGCCGCGGGGGGCATCCATGAGCAGTTCTTC
.,.,TRBJ2-1,TRBV28,CASSAGQLNNEQFF,TGTGCCAGCAGTGCGGGACAGCTAAACAATGAGCAGTTCTTC
.,.,TRBJ2-2,TRBV7-9,CASSGEGASANTGELFF,TGTGCCAGCAGCGGGGAGGGGGCCTCCGCGAACACCGGGGAGCTGTTTTTT
.,.,TRBJ2-5,TRBV7-8,CASSFLSSWEETQYF,TGTGCCAGCAGCTTCCTAAGCTCATGGGAAGAGACCCAGTACTTC
few,.,TRBJ2-3,TRBV12-3/TRBV12-4,CASSGPGRVLTDTQYF,TGTGCCAGCAGCGGGCCCGGAAGGGTACTCACAGATACGCAGTATTTT
few,.,TRBJ1-5,TRBV12-3/TRBV12-4,CASQKRDLISNQPQHF,TGTGCCAGCCAAAAAAGGGATTTAATTAGCAATCAGCCCCAGCATTTT
.,TRBD2,TRBJ2-5,TRBV20-1,CSASRNPGLAGGQETQYF,TGCAGTGCTAGCCGCAACCCGGGACTAGCGGGGGGGCAGGAGACCCAGTACTTC
many,TRBD2,TRBJ2-2,TRBV6-2/TRBV6-3,CASSRGGPNTGELFF,TGTGCCAGCAGCCGCGGGGGTCCGAACACCGGGGAGCTGTTTTTT